This is a list of T cell receptor beta chains from one sample in a study of blood T cell repertoires in COVID-19. The assay was immunoSEQ multiplex PCR, and TCRdb's table has in-frame clones only and misses some. This table has about 250,000 clones, 70% to 90% appearing once. The material sequenced was peripheral blood. Receptors originate from a man younger than 35 with active or convalescent COVID-19. The CDR3 runs from the conserved cysteine through the conserved F or W. A D gene is named only where the DNA matches it firmly. The size of a clone is reported for some rows only, either as once, few or many, or as a class for expanded clones.

V: TRBV18
size: NA
J: TRBJ2-7
D: TRBD1
DNA: TGTGCCAGCTCGGATGGGACAGGGGGCTACGAGCAGTACTTC
CDR3: CASSDGTGGYEQYF

V: TRBV28
size: NA
J: TRBJ1-5
D: NA
DNA: TGTGCCAGCTCTATTAACCTATATAGCAATCAGCCCCAGCATTTT
CDR3: CASSINLYSNQPQHF

V: TRBV7-9
size: NA
J: TRBJ2-5
D: NA
DNA: TGTGCCAGCAGCCGTCCGTACCAAGAGACCCAGTACTTC
CDR3: CASSRPYQETQYF

V: TRBV25-1
size: NA
J: TRBJ2-3
D: NA
DNA: TGTGCCAGCAGTGAATATTCCCTCACAGATACGCAGTATTTT
CDR3: CASSEYSLTDTQYF

V: TRBV5-6
size: NA
J: TRBJ2-7
D: NA
DNA: TGTGCCAGCAGCTTGGCAGTAGGGGGGGCGTACGAGCAGTACTTC
CDR3: CASSLAVGGAYEQYF

V: TRBV18
size: NA
J: TRBJ1-2
D: NA
DNA: TGTGCCAGCTCACCCACCCGACAGCGGGATGGCTACACCTTC
CDR3: CASSPTRQRDGYTF

V: TRBV5-1
size: once
J: TRBJ2-2
D: TRBD1
DNA: TGCGCCAGCGGACAGGGTAGCACCGGGGAGCTGTTTTTT
CDR3: CASGQGSTGELFF

V: TRBV21-1
size: NA
J: TRBJ2-1
D: NA
DNA: TGTGCCAGCAGCAAAAGAAAGGGACAGGGGTACAATGAGCAGTTCTTC
CDR3: CASSKRKGQGYNEQFF

V: TRBV5-1
size: NA
J: TRBJ1-2
D: TRBD1
DNA: TGCGCCAGCAGCTTGGGACAGGGGGCTAACTATGGCTACACCTTC
CDR3: CASSLGQGANYGYTF

V: TRBV14
size: once
J: TRBJ1-2
D: NA
DNA: TGTGCCAGCAGCCCGACAGCGAACTATGGCTACACCTTC
CDR3: CASSPTANYGYTF

V: TRBV6-1
size: once
J: TRBJ2-7
D: NA
DNA: TGTGCCAGCAGTGAAGGAGGGGCGGGGACCTACGAGCAGTACTTC
CDR3: CASSEGGAGTYEQYF

V: TRBV5-1
size: NA
J: TRBJ2-3
D: TRBD2
DNA: TGCGCCAGCACAAGGACTAGCGCGGGGTCAGATACGCAGTATTTT
CDR3: CASTRTSAGSDTQYF

V: TRBV5-1
size: few
J: TRBJ1-4
D: NA
DNA: TGCGCCAGCAGCTTGGCCGGAGGGGATGGCGAAAAACTGTTTTTT
CDR3: CASSLAGGDGEKLFF

V: TRBV4-3
size: few
J: TRBJ1-2
D: TRBD1
DNA: TGCGCCAGCAGCCCGGGAACAGGGGCCCTCTATGGCTACACCTTC
CDR3: CASSPGTGALYGYTF

V: TRBV15
size: NA
J: TRBJ2-5
D: NA
DNA: TGTGCCACCAGCAGAGGGGCCGGGGGAGAGACCCAGTACTTC
CDR3: CATSRGAGGETQYF

V: TRBV5-6
size: NA
J: TRBJ1-2
D: TRBD1
DNA: TGTGCCAGCAGCTTGGTCGACAGGGGGGAGAGTGGCTACACCTTC
CDR3: CASSLVDRGESGYTF

V: TRBV3-1/TRBV3-2
size: NA
J: TRBJ1-2
D: TRBD1
DNA: TGTGCCAGCAGCGCTGCTCTTCGGACAGGGCCCTACACCTTC
CDR3: CASSAALRTGPYTF

V: TRBV19
size: NA
J: TRBJ2-2
D: TRBD1
DNA: TGTGCCAGTAGTAAACCGCAGGGGGCGAACACCGGGGAGCTGTTTTTT
CDR3: CASSKPQGANTGELFF

V: TRBV2
size: NA
J: TRBJ2-5
D: TRBD1
DNA: TGTGCCAGCAGTGGACAGGGGGCGTTTGAGACCCAGTACTTC
CDR3: CASSGQGAFETQYF

V: TRBV29-1
size: NA
J: TRBJ1-1
D: NA
DNA: TGCAGCGTAAAGGAGGGCAGAAGGAACACTGAAGCTTTCTTT
CDR3: CSVKEGRRNTEAFF

V: TRBV5-1
size: NA
J: TRBJ1-4
D: NA
DNA: TGCGCCAGCAGCTTGTGGGGGGGTCAAGTTGCAACTAATGAAAAACTGTTTTTT
CDR3: CASSLWGGQVATNEKLFF

V: TRBV28
size: once
J: TRBJ2-7
D: NA
DNA: TGTGCCAGCAGTTTTCAGGATCCGACATCATCCTACGAGCAGTACTTC
CDR3: CASSFQDPTSSYEQYF

V: TRBV4-3
size: NA
J: TRBJ1-2
D: NA
DNA: TGCGCCAGCAGCCAGGATCCAGACGGGGGAAGCGGCTATGGCTACACCTTC
CDR3: CASSQDPDGGSGYGYTF

V: TRBV9
size: NA
J: TRBJ2-1
D: TRBD1
DNA: TGTGCCAGCAGCGTAACAGGGGGGAGCCTGAATGAGCAGTTCTTC
CDR3: CASSVTGGSLNEQFF

V: TRBV20-1
size: few
J: TRBJ2-7
D: TRBD1
DNA: TGCAGTGCTAGAGGGCAGGGGGCCACCAACTTC
CDR3: CSARGQGATNF

V: TRBV7-2
size: NA
J: TRBJ2-3
D: NA
DNA: TGTGCCAGCAGCCTGGGACTGTCCACAGATACGCAGTATTTT
CDR3: CASSLGLSTDTQYF

V: TRBV27
size: NA
J: TRBJ2-2
D: TRBD1
DNA: TGTGCCAGCAGTCCCTGGACAGGGGGTGGTCCCGGGGAGCTGTTTTTT
CDR3: CASSPWTGGGPGELFF

V: TRBV5-6
size: NA
J: TRBJ2-3
D: NA
DNA: TGTGCCAGCAGCTTGGTGAGCCCCCCAGATACGCAGTATTTT
CDR3: CASSLVSPPDTQYF